This TCR beta chain was recorded in a study of blood T cell repertoires in COVID-19. Using immunoSEQ multiplex PCR, the repertoire was profiled, and TCRdb retains in-frame clones only, with some absent. This sample has almost 250,000 clones, with approximately 90% found just once. Ages ranged from roughly 18 to 100 years, with residence in around 24 US areas. For recovered donors of Cohort 3, there were two negative PCRs, clearance, or symptom resolution. V trimming: 9 bases; J trimming: 4 bases; junction bases outside the gene matches: 12. In germline, CDR1 is MNHEY, CDR2 SVGAGI. The CDR3 is made up of 15 amino acids.

The sequenced sample consisted of PBMCs or T cells enriched from blood (not recorded which). The receptor was isolated from a woman in her twenties or thirties who had recovered from COVID-19. The V and J genes are TRBV6-5 and TRBJ1-5; the match to TRBD1 covers 7 bases. The CDR3 DNA reads TGTGCCAGTAGGTTATCAGGGGGTTCGAATCAGCCCCAGCATTTT. Translating it yields CASRLSGGSNQPQHF.